The T cell receptor (beta chain) described here comes from a study of blood T cells in healthy people across ages. PCR was performed a second time for about 7 to 11 cycles using a sample-barcoded 5' primer and a J-beta primer mix. MiXCR, applied by TCRdb to the 5' RACE reads, yields one record per CDR3 protein. The table includes about 1.7 million distinct CDR3 sequences, roughly 27% detected once. Study-level points and caveats: Per million T cells, TCR beta diversity dropped roughly linearly as age increased.

Total RNA extraction produced at least 6 micrograms (per sample) for the study. This clonotype was detected only a few times. As yet, its antigen is unknown. Sequences were obtained from blood. This receptor was obtained from a woman in her 30s in good health.

The CDR3, as DNA: TGTGCCAGCAGCTCAGGGGACCTTAGCTCCTACAATGAGCAGTTCTTC. It yields the protein CASSSGDLSSYNEQFF. The rearrangement links TRBV7-2 to TRBJ2-1; D perhaps matches TRBD1 (6 bases). V dropped 4 bases and J dropped 0 bases, with 13 bases sitting between them. Germline V gives CDR1 SGHTA, CDR2 FQGNSA. This CDR3 has 16 amino acids.